This T cell receptor beta chain emerged from a study of cytomegalovirus exposure and HLA in healthy donors (dated by TCRdb to 2017 to 2019). Notes on the research overall: An earlier analysis of under 600 of the donors reported 250 to 350 Gb of sequence data and approximately 110 million unique TCR beta sequences from about 180 million T cells. All discovery cohort repertoires had been generated using a single sequencing platform. Genome-wide SNP genotypes for about 65% of the 666 donors were used in a later genetic analysis, which treated that subset as a discovery cohort. An early release covering 550 to 650 HLA-typed donors comprised roughly 300 gigabases of sequencing data and 65 million to 100 million unique TCR sequences. Among the approximately 420 genotyped donors, around 81% belonged to the genetic ancestry cluster associated with self-reported Caucasian donors. Among about 360 genotyped donors of the cohort, an average of 235,054 unique TCR beta nucleotide sequences were sequenced per donor, roughly 20% of them non-productive. The aim of the study was to test whether cataloging public T cell receptors could identify signatures of past pathogen exposure. To decide whether each TCR beta V gene segment behaved as functional or pseudogenic, an earlier analysis of 587 of the donors relied on high-throughput TCR beta sequencing. The later analysis used no new phenotypic data to find candidate immune exposures, relying instead on TCR beta sequences and their occurrence across donors. The study used immunosequencing to profile the T cell repertoires of approximately 640 subjects and linked those repertoires to cytomegalovirus serostatus. Because of strong linkage in the cohort, a few DR-DQ haplotypes were treated as single units for association and clustering. A later analysis re-examined previously published TCR beta repertoires from more than 550 donors and added high-resolution HLA genotyping to investigate patterns of TCR occurrence. To predict cytomegalovirus infection status, the study brought together high-throughput TCR immunosequencing, statistical association of individual TCRs with disease status, and machine learning. Besides the first cohort of around 700 subjects, a separate validation cohort made up of over 95 different subjects was used. HLA typing included class I and class II loci at four-digit resolution. Typing coverage differed by locus: A, B, C, DRB1 and DQB1 were typed in roughly 620-630 donors, DQA1 in roughly 510, DPA1 in around 580, and DPB1 in roughly 470. Donor age, sex, ethnicity and CMV serostatus were compiled alongside the repertoire data.

On this clone itself: This clone's antigen is unknown. No much larger clonotype is one base removed from it; base qualities were not supplied.

The cohort comprised 666 healthy bone marrow donors. All cohort members were sampled while nominally healthy, although unrecorded immune exposures were likely present. The donor was CMV seronegative and was included in the group of 352 seronegative cohort members. A peripheral blood sample was collected from each donor, and TCR beta sequencing was performed on peripheral blood mononuclear cells. The Qiagen DNeasy Blood Extraction Kit was used to extract genomic DNA from the blood cell samples. Library prep was done by the immunoSEQ multiplex PCR assay. A mixture of 60 forward primers for TCR Vbeta segments and 13 reverse primers for TCR Jbeta segments was used in the multiplex PCR. The CDR3 region of rearranged TCR beta genes was amplified from genomic DNA with a multiplex PCR assay. On the Illumina HiSeq System, the amplified TCR beta libraries were sequenced as 87-base-pair reads. Per the original workflow: Across the 600 to 700 repertoires, a later analysis counted 60 million to 90 million unique TCR beta chains, 9.5 million to 13 million of which were shared by at least two donors. To remove PCR and sequencing errors, raw reads were error-corrected and collapsed into unique sequences using a nearest-neighbor algorithm that merged closely related sequences. Alignment of CDR3 sequences to IMGT reference sequences was used to assign V, D and J gene segments. For a sequence to be retained, at least a six-nucleotide match to both a V gene segment and a J gene segment was required. Rearrangements were called productive when the CDR3 lacked stop codons and stayed in frame with V and J; all others were non-productive. Following IMGT convention, CDR3 was defined as the stretch from the second conserved V-encoded cysteine up to the conserved J-encoded phenylalanine. In an earlier analysis of some 550 of the donors, sequences lacking an unambiguous match to a single V gene segment were excluded. In an earlier analysis of some 590 of the donors, a V segment was called functional when productive rearrangements were above 56.7%, and segregating when the standard deviation between donors exceeded 5%. A statistical classification framework was built to diagnose cytomegalovirus status from the catalog of TCR beta chain sequences. V and J gene assignment, in a later analysis, came from comparing TCR nucleotide sequences with IMGT/GENE-DB human TR gene sequences. In a later analysis, CDR3 sequences and most-parsimonious VDJ recombination scenarios were assigned using the TCRdist pipeline. In a later analysis, each TCR beta chain was defined by its CDR3 amino acid sequence together with its V-gene family, and reads lacking a unique V-gene family were excluded. A later analysis removed 450 to 600 highly shared, low-generation-probability nucleotide sequences to deal with suspected cross-contamination and a sequencing artifact. For each public chain, a later analysis derived a clonal expansion index from normalized ranks of inferred template counts within each repertoire. A later analysis computed generation probabilities with a VDJ recombination model fitted to out-of-frame rearrangements, and checked the results against IGoR. Hypergeometric tests were used in a later analysis to score TCR-TCR, TCR-HLA and TCR-CMV co-occurrence, with a repertoire-size bias correction applied to the TCR pairs. False discovery rates were estimated in a later analysis by permuting HLA or CMV assignments 20 times. In a later analysis, co-occurring TCRs were grouped with DBSCAN, and TCRdist sequence similarity was added when clustering was performed within HLA-allele-positive subsets. Repertoires with fewer than 30,000 or more than 120,000 public chains were left out of co-occurrence clustering, as were four to six repertoires with anomalous nucleotide sharing. TCRdb's version of the immuneACCESS table is confined to in-frame rearrangements and falls short of the full clone set. An unresolved V gene accounts for under half of the shortfall where checked; the remainder is of unknown origin. Clone size and the V and J calls come from that table; the DNA yielded D and trimming. The sample yields under 150,000 clones; 65% to 85% were counted once. The leading ten clones occupy over 1% of the sample.

The CDR3 starts with the cysteine, ends with the phenylalanine, and has 14 residues. CDR3 DNA only is kept here, 42 bases in frame from base 1. As encoded in the germline V gene, CDR1 is SGHRS while CDR2 is YFSETQ. V is pared back by 3 bases and J by 0 bases, with 8 bases lying between the germline termini. The study at large found these results: Some IMGT-functional V segments, including TRBV6-2 and TRBV6-3, could not be told apart with the 87-base-pair reads, so those segments were excluded. Most TCR sequences were observed very rarely across donors, whereas some public TCRs were present in many individuals. Strong co-occurrence of HLA alleles, especially DR and DQ, made assigning TCR associations to individual alleles difficult. A later analysis reported that several top co-occurrence clusters appeared linked to parvovirus B19, influenza, CMV and Epstein-Barr virus. CMV serostatus was the only immune exposure information available for the cohort. In an earlier analysis of under 600 of the donors, most TCR beta V segments were observed in productive rearrangements about 87% or about 30% of the time, broadly matching IMGT annotations. V-gene and J-gene trimming of TCR beta chains was associated with a missense DCLRE1C variant in a later genetic analysis, and the association was replicated in an independent cohort. Because counts were too low, about 18 rarely observed V segments, including chromosome 9 orphons, were left out of the earlier analysis of a few hundred of the donors. A further reported finding was that TCR beta sequences accurately predicted the HLA-A and HLA-B alleles for most subjects in the first cohort. In a later analysis, most CMV-associated TCR beta chains were found to appear HLA-restricted, with HLA associations seemingly driven largely by CMV exposure. This cohort had only TCR beta chains sequenced, and the lack of alpha or paired-chain data limited which features could be detected. The study gave a list of more than 150 TCR beta chains associated with cytomegalovirus. In a later genetic analysis, fewer N-insertions in productive TCRs were reported among donors in an Asian-associated ancestry cluster than the roughly 700-donor mean. Correlated functional status among segregating V segments might be attributable to linkage disequilibrium, but an unknown experimental factor could not be ruled out. It was suggested by the authors that the approach could potentially be generalized to other disease states and immunological phenotypes. At a false discovery rate of 0.05, a later analysis linked around 15,000 TCR beta sequences to specific HLA alleles. Three of the identified cytomegalovirus-associated TCR beta chains were confirmed in vitro to be specific for cytomegalovirus antigens. Roughly uniform sequencing depth across donors was assumed in presence/absence analyses, although this assumption may not hold. Compared with equally common non-associated chains, HLA-associated TCR beta chains in a later analysis were more clonally expanded and had lower generation probabilities. A group of highly shared sequence variants was considered likely to be a technical artifact of the sequencing pipeline. Cytomegalovirus status was reported to be diagnosed by the classifier with high specificity and sensitivity in both the original and validation cohorts. In a later analysis, TCR association rates were found to vary across HLA loci, with the most associated TCRs seen for DRB1 alleles and the fewest for HLA-C alleles. Because HLA typing was missing for some donors at each locus, association tests included only the typed subset.

Specimen: PBMCs. The receptor was derived from a boy aged 5-17 years in good health and CMV-seronegative. The sequence joins TRBV5-1 to TRBJ2-3; no D gene call is confident. The sequenced DNA is TGCGCCAGCAGCTCCCCGACTAGCACAGATACGCAGTATTTT. This gives the protein CASSSPTSTDTQYF.